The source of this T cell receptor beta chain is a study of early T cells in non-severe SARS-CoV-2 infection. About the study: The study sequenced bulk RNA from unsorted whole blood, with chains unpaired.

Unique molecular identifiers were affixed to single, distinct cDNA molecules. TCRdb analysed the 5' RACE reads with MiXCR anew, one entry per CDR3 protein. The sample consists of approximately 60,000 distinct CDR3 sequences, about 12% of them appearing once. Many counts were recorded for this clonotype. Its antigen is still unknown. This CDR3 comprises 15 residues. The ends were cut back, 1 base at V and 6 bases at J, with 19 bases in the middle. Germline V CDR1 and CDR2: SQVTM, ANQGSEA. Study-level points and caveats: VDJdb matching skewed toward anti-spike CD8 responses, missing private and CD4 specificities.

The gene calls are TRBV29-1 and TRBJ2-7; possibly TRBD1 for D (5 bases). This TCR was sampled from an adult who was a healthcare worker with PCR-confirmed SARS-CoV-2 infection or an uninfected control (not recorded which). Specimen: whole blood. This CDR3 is CSVEGEGPGASEQYF. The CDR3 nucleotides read TGCAGCGTTGAAGGGGAAGGACCTGGGGCGTCCGAGCAGTACTTC.